The entry below gives a single T cell receptor (beta chain) sequence along with its context. The antigen is not known. The normal lung sample lay at least 3 cm, and maximally far, from the tumour. The sample originates from a study of immune cell composition in non-small cell lung cancer. Study outcomes and limitations: Tumour-associated clones >0.5% occurred in about a third of adenocarcinomas, 75% of squamous. It was not proven that tumour-reactive clones equal dominant tumour-associated clones.

The table came from immunoSEQ multiplex PCR; TCRdb's copy has only in-frame clones and leaves some out. The data show about 2,400 clones, roughly 86% seen once. This sequence originates from a human donor with non-small cell lung cancer. The specimen was non-adjacent lung tissue.

Here the CDR3 DNA reads TGCGCCAGCAGCTTGGGAGGCGTCTGGGGCCGGGAGACCCAGTACTTC. It specifies CASSLGGVWGRETQYF. The chain links TRBV5-1 to TRBJ2-5; D might be TRBD1 (5 bases). V was clipped by 0 bases and J by 5 bases, with 17 bases between them. The CDR3 consists of 16 residues. The germline gives CDR1 SGHRS, CDR2 YFSETQ.